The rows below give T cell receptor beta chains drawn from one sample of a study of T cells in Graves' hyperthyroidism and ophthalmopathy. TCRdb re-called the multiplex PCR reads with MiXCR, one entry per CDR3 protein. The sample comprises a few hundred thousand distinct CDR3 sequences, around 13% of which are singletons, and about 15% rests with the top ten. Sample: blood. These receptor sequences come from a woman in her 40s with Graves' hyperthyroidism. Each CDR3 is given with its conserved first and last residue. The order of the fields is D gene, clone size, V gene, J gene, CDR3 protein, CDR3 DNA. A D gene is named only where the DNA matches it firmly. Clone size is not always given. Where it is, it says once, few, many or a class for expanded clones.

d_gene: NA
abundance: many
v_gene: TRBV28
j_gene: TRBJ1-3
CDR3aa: CASSWGNTIYF
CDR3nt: TGTGCCAGCAGTTGGGGAAACACCATATATTTT

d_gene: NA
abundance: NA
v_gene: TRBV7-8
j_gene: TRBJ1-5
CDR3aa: CASSSTMDSGIGNQPQHF
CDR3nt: TGTGCCAGCAGCTCAACCATGGATTCAGGGATCGGCAATCAGCCCCAGCATTTT

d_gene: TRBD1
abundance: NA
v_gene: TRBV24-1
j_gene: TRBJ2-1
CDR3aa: CATSDATGYEQFF
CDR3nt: TGTGCCACCAGTGACGCGACAGGGTATGAGCAGTTCTTC

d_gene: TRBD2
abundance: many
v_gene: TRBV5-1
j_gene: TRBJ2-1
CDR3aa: CASSLGTSGRSYNEQFF
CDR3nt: TGCGCCAGCAGCTTGGGGACTAGCGGGAGATCATACAATGAGCAGTTCTTC

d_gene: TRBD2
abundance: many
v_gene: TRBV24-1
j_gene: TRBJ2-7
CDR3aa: CATSDLRSGMRGWEQYF
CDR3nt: TGTGCCACCAGTGATTTGAGGAGCGGGATGAGAGGCTGGGAGCAGTACTTC

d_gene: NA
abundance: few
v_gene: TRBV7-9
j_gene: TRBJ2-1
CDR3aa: CASSSTWDDNEQFF
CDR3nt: TGTGCCAGCAGCTCGACTTGGGACGACAATGAGCAGTTCTTC

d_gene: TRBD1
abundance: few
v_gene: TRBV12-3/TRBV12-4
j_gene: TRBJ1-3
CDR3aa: CASSPTGGPGNTIYF
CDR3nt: TGTGCCAGCAGTCCAACAGGGGGTCCTGGAAACACCATATATTTT

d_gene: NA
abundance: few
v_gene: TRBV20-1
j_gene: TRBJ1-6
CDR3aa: CSAREGRQNNSPLHF
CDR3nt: TGCAGTGCTAGAGAGGGCCGGCAGAATAATTCACCCCTCCACTTT

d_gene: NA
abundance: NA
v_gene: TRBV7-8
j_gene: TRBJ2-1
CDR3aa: CASSLGGRGSDEQFF
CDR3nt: TGTGCCAGCAGCCTAGGGGGGAGGGGGAGCGATGAGCAGTTCTTC

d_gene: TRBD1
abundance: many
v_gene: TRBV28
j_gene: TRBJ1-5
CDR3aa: CASRLTGNFNQPQHF
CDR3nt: TGTGCCAGCAGACTGACAGGGAATTTCAATCAGCCCCAGCATTTT

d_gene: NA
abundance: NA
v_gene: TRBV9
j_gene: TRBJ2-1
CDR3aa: CASSGAEVSYNEQFF
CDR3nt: TGTGCCAGCAGCGGAGCGGAGGTCTCCTACAATGAGCAGTTCTTC

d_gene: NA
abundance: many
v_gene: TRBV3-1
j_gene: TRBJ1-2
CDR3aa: CASSQESGWGGYTF
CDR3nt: TGTGCCAGCAGCCAAGAGTCCGGTTGGGGGGGCTACACCTTC

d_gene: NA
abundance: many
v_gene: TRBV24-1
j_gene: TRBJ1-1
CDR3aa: CATSDNGREAFF
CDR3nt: TGTGCCACCAGTGATAACGGCCGGGAAGCTTTCTTT

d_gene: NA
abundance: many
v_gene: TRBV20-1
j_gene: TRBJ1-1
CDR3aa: CSARDSALWNTEAFF
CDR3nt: TGCAGTGCTAGAGATTCGGCGTTATGGAACACTGAAGCTTTCTTT

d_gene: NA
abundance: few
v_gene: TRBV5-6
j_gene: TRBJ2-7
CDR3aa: CASSLEDGSSYEQYF
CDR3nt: TGTGCCAGCAGCTTGGAGGACGGAAGCTCCTACGAGCAGTACTTC

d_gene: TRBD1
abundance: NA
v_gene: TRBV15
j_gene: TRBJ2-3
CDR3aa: CATSRTTGTTDTQYF
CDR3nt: TGTGCCACCAGCAGAACGACAGGGACCACAGATACGCAGTATTTT

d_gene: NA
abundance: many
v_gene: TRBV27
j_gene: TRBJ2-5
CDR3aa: CASSLYHQETQYF
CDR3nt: TGTGCCAGCAGTTTATACCACCAAGAGACCCAGTACTTC

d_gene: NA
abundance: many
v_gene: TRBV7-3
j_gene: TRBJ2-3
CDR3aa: CASSLYGQGTDTQYF
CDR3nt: TGTGCCAGCAGCTTATACGGGCAGGGCACAGATACGCAGTATTTT

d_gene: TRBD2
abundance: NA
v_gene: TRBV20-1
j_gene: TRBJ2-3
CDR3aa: CSARDGLAGGLTDTQYF
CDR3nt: TGCAGTGCTAGAGACGGGCTAGCGGGAGGACTAACAGATACGCAGTATTTT

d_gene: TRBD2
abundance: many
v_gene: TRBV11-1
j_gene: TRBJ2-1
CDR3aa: CASSLGPSGIYNEQFF
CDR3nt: TGTGCCAGCAGCTTAGGTCCAAGCGGGATATACAATGAGCAGTTCTTC

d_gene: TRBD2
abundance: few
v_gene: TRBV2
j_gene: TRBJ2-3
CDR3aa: CASSIQGLAGDTQYF
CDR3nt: TGTGCCAGCAGTATTCAAGGACTAGCGGGAGATACGCAGTATTTT

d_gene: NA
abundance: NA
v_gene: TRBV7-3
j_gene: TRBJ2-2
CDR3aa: CASSPGQWGGELFF
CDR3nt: TGTGCCAGCAGCCCGGGACAATGGGGCGGGGAGCTGTTTTTT

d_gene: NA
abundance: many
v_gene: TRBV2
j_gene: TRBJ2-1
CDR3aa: CASSPLINEQFF
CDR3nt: TGTGCCAGCAGCCCACTTATCAATGAGCAGTTCTTC

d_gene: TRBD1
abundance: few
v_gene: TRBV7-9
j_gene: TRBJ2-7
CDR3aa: CASSFTADRSSYEQYF
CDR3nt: TGTGCCAGCAGCTTCACGGCGGACAGGAGCTCCTACGAGCAGTACTTC

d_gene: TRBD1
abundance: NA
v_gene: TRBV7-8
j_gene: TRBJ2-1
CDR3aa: CASSPGTEPYNEQFF
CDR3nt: TGTGCCAGCAGCCCGGGGACAGAACCCTACAATGAGCAGTTCTTC

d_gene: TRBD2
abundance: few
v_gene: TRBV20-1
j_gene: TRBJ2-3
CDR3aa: CSARDWAGVTDTQYF
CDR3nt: TGCAGTGCTAGAGATTGGGCGGGGGTAACAGATACGCAGTATTTT

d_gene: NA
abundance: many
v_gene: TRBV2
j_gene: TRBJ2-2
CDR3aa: CASKNTGELFF
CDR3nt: TGTGCCAGTAAGAACACCGGGGAGCTGTTTTTT

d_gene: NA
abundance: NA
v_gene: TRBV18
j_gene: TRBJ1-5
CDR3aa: CASSPPSNQPQHF
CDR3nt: TGTGCCAGCTCACCACCATCCAATCAGCCCCAGCATTTT

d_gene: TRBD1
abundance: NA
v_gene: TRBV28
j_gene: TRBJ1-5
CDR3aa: CASSSGTGYWQPQHF
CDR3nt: TGTGCCAGCAGTTCAGGGACAGGGTACTGGCAGCCCCAGCATTTT

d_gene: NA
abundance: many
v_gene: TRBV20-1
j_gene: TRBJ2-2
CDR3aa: CSVRVGIGELFF
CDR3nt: TGCAGTGTCAGAGTAGGGATCGGGGAGCTGTTTTTT

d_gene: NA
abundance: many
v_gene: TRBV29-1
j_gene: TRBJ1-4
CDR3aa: CSVELPGAREKLFF
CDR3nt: TGCAGCGTTGAATTACCTGGGGCTCGTGAAAAACTGTTTTTT

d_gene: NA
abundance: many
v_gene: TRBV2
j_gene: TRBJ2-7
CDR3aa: CASSVEDRHEQYF
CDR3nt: TGTGCCAGCAGTGTGGAGGATCGCCACGAGCAGTACTTC

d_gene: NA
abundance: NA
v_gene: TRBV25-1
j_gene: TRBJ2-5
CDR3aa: CAQQGPGAQYF
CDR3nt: TGTGCCCAACAGGGTCCAGGGGCCCAGTACTTC

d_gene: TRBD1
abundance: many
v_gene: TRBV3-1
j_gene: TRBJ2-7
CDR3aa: CASRKTGQNSYEQYF
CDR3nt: TGTGCCAGCAGAAAAACGGGACAGAACTCCTACGAGCAGTACTTC

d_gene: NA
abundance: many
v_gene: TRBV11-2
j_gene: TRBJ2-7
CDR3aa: CASSPPYFPYEQYF
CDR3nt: TGTGCCAGCTCCCCTCCCTACTTCCCCTACGAGCAGTACTTC

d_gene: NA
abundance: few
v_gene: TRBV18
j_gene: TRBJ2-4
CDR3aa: CASSPPEVITKNIQYF
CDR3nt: TGTGCCAGCTCACCACCGGAGGTAATCACCAAAAACATTCAGTACTTC

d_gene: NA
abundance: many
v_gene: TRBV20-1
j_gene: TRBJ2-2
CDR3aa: CSARDLQGITPGELFF
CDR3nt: TGCAGTGCTAGAGATTTGCAGGGTATTACCCCCGGGGAGCTGTTTTTT

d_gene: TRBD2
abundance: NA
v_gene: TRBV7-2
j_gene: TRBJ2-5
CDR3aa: CASSSSTAGGGETQYF
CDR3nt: TGTGCCAGCAGCTCATCCACAGCGGGAGGAGGAGAGACCCAGTACTTC

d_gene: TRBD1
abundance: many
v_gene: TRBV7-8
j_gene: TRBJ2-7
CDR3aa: CASSPGTGLNREQYF
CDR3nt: TGTGCCAGCAGCCCAGGGACAGGGCTGAATCGGGAGCAGTACTTC

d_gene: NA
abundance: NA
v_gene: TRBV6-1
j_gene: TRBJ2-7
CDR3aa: CASKSVLYEQYF
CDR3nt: TGTGCCAGCAAGAGTGTGCTCTACGAGCAGTACTTC

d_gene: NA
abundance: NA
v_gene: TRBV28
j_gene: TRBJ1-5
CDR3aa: CASLQRDQPQHF
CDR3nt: TGTGCCAGCCTACAACGGGATCAACCCCAGCATTTT

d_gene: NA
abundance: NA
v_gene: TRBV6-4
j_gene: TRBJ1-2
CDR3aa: CASSDVFRDHGYTF
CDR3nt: TGTGCCAGCAGTGATGTCTTCAGGGACCATGGCTACACCTTC

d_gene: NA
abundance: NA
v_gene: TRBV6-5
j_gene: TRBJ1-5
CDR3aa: CASSYSVGVNQPQHF
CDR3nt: TGTGCCAGCAGTTACTCGGTGGGCGTTAATCAGCCCCAGCATTTT

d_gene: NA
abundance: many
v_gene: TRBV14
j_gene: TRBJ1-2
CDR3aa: CASSQVTGAGRGYTF
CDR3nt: TGTGCCAGCAGCCAGGTGACAGGTGCTGGGAGAGGCTACACCTTC

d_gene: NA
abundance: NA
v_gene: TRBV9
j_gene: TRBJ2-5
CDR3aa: CASSPTDGLETQYF
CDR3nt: TGTGCCAGCAGCCCGACCGACGGCTTAGAGACCCAGTACTTC

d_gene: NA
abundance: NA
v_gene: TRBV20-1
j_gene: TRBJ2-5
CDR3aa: CSARETGRETQYF
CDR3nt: TGCAGTGCTAGAGAGACAGGGAGGGAGACCCAGTACTTC

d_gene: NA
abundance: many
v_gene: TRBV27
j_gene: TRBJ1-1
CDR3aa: CASSVLQNTEAFF
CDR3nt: TGTGCCAGCAGTGTACTCCAGAACACTGAAGCTTTCTTT

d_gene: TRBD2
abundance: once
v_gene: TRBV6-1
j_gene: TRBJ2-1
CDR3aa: CASRLANYNEQSF
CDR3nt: TGTGCCAGCAGACTAGCGAACTACAATGAGCAGTCCTTC

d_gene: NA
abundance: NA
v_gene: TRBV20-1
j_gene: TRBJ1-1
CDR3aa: CSASGTQGVENTEAFF
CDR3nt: TGCAGTGCTAGTGGCACGCAAGGGGTAGAGAACACTGAAGCTTTCTTT

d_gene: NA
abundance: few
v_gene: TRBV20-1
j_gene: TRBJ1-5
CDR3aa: CGARDPADSNQPQHF
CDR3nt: TGCGGTGCTAGAGATCCAGCAGATAGCAATCAGCCCCAGCATTTT

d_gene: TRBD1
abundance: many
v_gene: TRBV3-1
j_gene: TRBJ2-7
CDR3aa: CASSQYGTGIYEQYF
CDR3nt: TGTGCCAGCAGCCAATACGGGACAGGGATCTACGAGCAGTACTTC

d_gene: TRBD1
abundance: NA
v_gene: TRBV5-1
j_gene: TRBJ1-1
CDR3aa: CASSAWTGLNTEAFF
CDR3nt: TGCGCCAGCAGCGCCTGGACAGGTTTGAACACTGAAGCTTTCTTT

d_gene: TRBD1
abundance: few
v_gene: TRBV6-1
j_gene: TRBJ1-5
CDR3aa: CASRPWTGEEQPQHF
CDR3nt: TGTGCCAGCAGACCCTGGACAGGGGAGGAACAGCCCCAGCATTTT

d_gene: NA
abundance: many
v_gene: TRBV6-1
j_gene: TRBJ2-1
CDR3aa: CASTAGTPYNEQFF
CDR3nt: TGTGCCAGCACTGCCGGGACTCCTTACAATGAGCAGTTCTTC

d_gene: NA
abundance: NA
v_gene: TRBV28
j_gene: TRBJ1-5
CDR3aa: CASSPPRNPQHF
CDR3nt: TGTGCCAGCAGTCCACCCCGGAACCCCCAGCATTTT

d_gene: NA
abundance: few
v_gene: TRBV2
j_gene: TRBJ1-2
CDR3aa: CASSGGTSNYGYTF
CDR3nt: TGTGCCAGCAGTGGGGGGACAAGCAACTATGGCTACACCTTC

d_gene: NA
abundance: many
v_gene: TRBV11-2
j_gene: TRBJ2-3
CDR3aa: CASSLAPGSDTQYF
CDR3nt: TGTGCCAGCAGCTTAGCCCCAGGGTCAGATACGCAGTATTTT

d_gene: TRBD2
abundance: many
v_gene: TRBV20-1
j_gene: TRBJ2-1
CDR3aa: CSAIPLTSGSGNEQFF
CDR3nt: TGCAGTGCCATACCATTGACTAGCGGGAGCGGGAATGAGCAGTTCTTC